Below, 5 T cell receptor beta chains from the same sample are listed, as sequenced in a study of shared clonotypes between healthy human individuals. Sequencing used immunoSEQ multiplex PCR; TCRdb keeps in-frame clones, though not all of them. The sample gives some 1.5 million clones, about 98% of which show up once; less than 0.55% is in the top ten. The material sequenced was naive CD4+ T cells sorted from blood. Indicated subset: CD45RA+ positively selected. Receptors were obtained from a man aged 30 to 45 in good health.

The chain employs TRBV27 and TRBJ1-4; tentatively, D is TRBD1 (6 bases). This CDR3 is 15 amino acids long. Trimming removed 7 bases at V and 8 bases at J, with 20 bases between. CDR1 is MNHEY and CDR2 is SMNVEV in the germline V gene (reference sequence). CDR3 nucleotide sequence: TGTGCCAGCACCATCACAGGGAGGGATGGGGAAAAACTGTTTTTT. It is translated as CASTITGRDGEKLFF.

The chain recombines TRBV7-8 with TRBJ2-5; D is uncertain. Germline CDR1 and CDR2: SGHVS and FQNEAQ. The V end lost 1 base, the J end lost 2 bases, and 8 bases lay between the germline ends. This CDR3 has 14 amino acids. CDR3 region: CASSLVTFQETQYF. In DNA, the CDR3 is TGTGCCAGCAGCTTAGTAACGTTTCAAGAGACCCAGTACTTC. Based on the CDR3 plus reference TRBV7-8 and TRBJ2-5, the full variable domain is GAGVSQSPRYKVAKRGQDVALRCDPISGHVSLFWYQQALGQGPEFLTYFQNEAQLDKSGLPSDRFFAERPEGSVSTLKIQRTQQEDSAVYLCASSLVTFQETQYFGPGTRLLVL.

J is TRBJ2-7 and V is TRBV7-8; D is uncertain. Trimming removed 3 bases from V and 2 bases from J, with 11 bases in between. Germline CDR1 is SGHVS and CDR2 is FQNEAQ. CDR3 length: 14 residues. CDR3 sequence reads: CASSLRLPPYEQYF. The DNA of the CDR3 is TGTGCCAGCAGCTTGAGGCTACCCCCCTACGAGCAGTACTTC.

V gene TRBV28 combines with J gene TRBJ1-2; the D is unclear. CDR1 is MDHEN, CDR2 SYDVKM, per germline. V lost 5 bases, J lost 4 bases, and 14 bases lay in between. The CDR3 is made up of 14 amino acids. The CDR3 DNA reads as TGTGCCAGCAGTCAAACCCGGGCTGGCTATGGCTACACCTTC. Residues: CASSQTRAGYGYTF.

The chain combines TRBV19 with TRBJ2-1; 8 bases agree with TRBD1. The CDR3 has 16 residues. Trimming took 9 bases from V and 5 from J; bases not matched to a gene: 15. In germline, CDR1 is LNHDA, CDR2 SQIVND (reference sequence). CDR3 DNA sequence: TGTGCCAGCTCCCCATCCCCAGGGGGCTATAACAATGAGCAGTTCTTC. Encoded protein: CASSPSPGGYNNEQFF.